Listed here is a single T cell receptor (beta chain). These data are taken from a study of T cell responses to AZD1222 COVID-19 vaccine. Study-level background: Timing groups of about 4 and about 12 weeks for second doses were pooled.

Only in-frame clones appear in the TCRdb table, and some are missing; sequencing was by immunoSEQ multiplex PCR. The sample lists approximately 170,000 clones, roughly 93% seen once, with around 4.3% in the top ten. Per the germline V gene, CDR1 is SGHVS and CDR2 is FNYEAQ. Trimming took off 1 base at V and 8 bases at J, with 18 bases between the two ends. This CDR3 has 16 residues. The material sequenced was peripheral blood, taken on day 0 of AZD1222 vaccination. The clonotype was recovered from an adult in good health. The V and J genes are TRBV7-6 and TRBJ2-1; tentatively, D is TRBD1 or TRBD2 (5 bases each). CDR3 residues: CASSLEVAIRGDEQFF. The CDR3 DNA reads TGTGCCAGCAGCTTAGAGGTAGCGATACGGGGCGATGAGCAGTTCTTC.